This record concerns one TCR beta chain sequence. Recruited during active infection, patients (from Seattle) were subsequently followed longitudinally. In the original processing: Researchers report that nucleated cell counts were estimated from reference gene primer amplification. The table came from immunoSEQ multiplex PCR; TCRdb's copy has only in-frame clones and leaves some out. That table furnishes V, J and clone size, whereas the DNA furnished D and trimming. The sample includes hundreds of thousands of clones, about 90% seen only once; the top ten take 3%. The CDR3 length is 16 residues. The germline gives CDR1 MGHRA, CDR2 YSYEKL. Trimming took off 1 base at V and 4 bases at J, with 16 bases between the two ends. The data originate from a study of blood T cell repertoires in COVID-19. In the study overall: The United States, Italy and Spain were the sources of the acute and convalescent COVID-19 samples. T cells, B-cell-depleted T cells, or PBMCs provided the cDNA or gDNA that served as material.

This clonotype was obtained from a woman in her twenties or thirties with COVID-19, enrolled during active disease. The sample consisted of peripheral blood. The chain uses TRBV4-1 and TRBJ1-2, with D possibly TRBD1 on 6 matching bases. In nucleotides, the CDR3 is TGCGCCAGCAGCCAAGGTGGAGGTCGGGGGGCCTATGGCTACACCTTC. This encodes CASSQGGGRGAYGYTF.